A single sample is the source of the 8 T cell receptor beta chains below, sequenced in a study of T cell clonotyping in hematopoietic cell transplantation. Time point specified: recipient sample about 28 days before transplant, after cytoreduction. Only in-frame clones appear in the TCRdb table, and some are missing; sequencing was by immunoSEQ multiplex PCR. This table holds over 15,000 clones, around 77% found once. This specimen was peripheral blood mononuclear cells, taken before stem cell transplant. The origin of the receptors is a man aged 60-69 years with acute myeloid leukemia. Some clones in this sample may be carry-over from other donors' samples.

This sequence joins TRBV6-5 and TRBJ2-7; 7 nucleotides agree with TRBD2. The V gene end was trimmed by 8 bases and the J gene end by 2 bases; junction bases not matched to a gene: 3. This CDR3 has 12 residues. Germline V gene sequence: CDR1 MNHEY, CDR2 SVGAGI. DNA for the CDR3: TGTGCCAGCGGGGACTACGCCTACGAGCAGTACTTC. Protein sequence: CASGDYAYEQYF.

The J gene is TRBJ2-3, the V gene TRBV5-1, with 13 bases that match TRBD2. This CDR3 region has 16 residues. CDR1 SGHRS and CDR2 YFSETQ come from the germline V gene. With 5 bases clipped from V and 2 bases from J, the junction kept 5 bases outside the gene matches. The CDR3, as DNA: TGCGCCAGCAGTCGGACTAGCGGGGGACTCACAGATACGCAGTATTTT. Its translation is CASSRTSGGLTDTQYF.

This chain links TRBV27 with TRBJ1-4; D might be TRBD1 (5 bases). Germline V gene lookup returns CDR1 MNHEY and CDR2 SMNVEV (reference sequence). This CDR3 has 16 amino acids. The ends were cut back, 6 bases at V and 13 bases at J, with 27 bases in the middle. For the CDR3, the DNA is TGTGCCAGCAGCATATCCACCGGGACGTCCCTGAAAAGACTGTTTTTT. Protein: CASSISTGTSLKRLFF.

J is TRBJ2-5 and V is TRBV2, with 8 bases aligning to TRBD1. After removal of 0 bases from V and 2 bases from J, the junction contained 11 bases not matched to a gene. The CDR3 has 18 amino acids. Germline V gives CDR1 SNHLY, CDR2 FYNNEI. The CDR3 loop is CASSEALSWDRTQETQYF. The CDR3 DNA is TGTGCCAGCAGTGAAGCGCTGTCATGGGACAGGACACAAGAGACCCAGTACTTC. Based on the CDR3 plus reference TRBV2 and TRBJ2-5, the full variable domain is EPEVTQTPSHQVTQMGQEVILRCVPISNHLYFYWYRQILGQKVEFLVSFYNNEISEKSEIFDDQFSVERPDGSNFTLKIRSTKLEDSAMYFCASSEALSWDRTQETQYFGPGTRLLVL.

This chain uses TRBV11-3 with TRBJ2-2; D unclear. Per germline, CDR1 SGHNT and CDR2 YENEEA. Trimming pared 5 bases from V and 3 bases from J, leaving 13 bases between. The CDR3 extends over 15 amino acids. CDR3 residues: CASSLGFGDTGELFF. CDR3 bases: TGTGCCAGCAGCCTCGGTTTTGGGGACACCGGGGAGCTGTTTTTT.

The CDR3 DNA reads TGTGCCAGCAGCCGGACTCGTCTAGCGGGGAACACCGGGGAGCTGTTTTTT. Translation gives CASSRTRLAGNTGELFF. The chain combines TRBV14 with TRBJ2-2, with 8 bases matching TRBD2. J was trimmed by 1 base and V by 4 bases; bases with no gene match: 8. Germline V lookup: CDR1 SGHDN, CDR2 FVKESK. The CDR3 runs 17 residues.

This clone occurred once. V is TRBV27 and J is TRBJ1-5, with D tentatively TRBD1 (6 bases). V lost 4 bases, J lost 4 bases, and 20 bases lay in between. The CDR3 runs to 17 residues. Germline V gives CDR1 MNHEY, CDR2 SMNVEV (reference sequence). The CDR3 reads CASSWSRVGQGNQPQHF. DNA of the CDR3: TGTGCCAGCAGTTGGTCTAGAGTCGGGCAGGGGAATCAGCCCCAGCATTTT.

The V gene is TRBV5-6, the J gene TRBJ2-7; D is ambiguous. CDR1 and CDR2 from the germline V gene are SGHDT and YYEEEE. The CDR3 contains 11 residues. Trimming took 4 bases from V and 4 from J, leaving 6 bases between them. The CDR3 protein is CASSTLYEQYF. The CDR3 region has the DNA TGTGCCAGCAGCACCCTATACGAGCAGTACTTC.